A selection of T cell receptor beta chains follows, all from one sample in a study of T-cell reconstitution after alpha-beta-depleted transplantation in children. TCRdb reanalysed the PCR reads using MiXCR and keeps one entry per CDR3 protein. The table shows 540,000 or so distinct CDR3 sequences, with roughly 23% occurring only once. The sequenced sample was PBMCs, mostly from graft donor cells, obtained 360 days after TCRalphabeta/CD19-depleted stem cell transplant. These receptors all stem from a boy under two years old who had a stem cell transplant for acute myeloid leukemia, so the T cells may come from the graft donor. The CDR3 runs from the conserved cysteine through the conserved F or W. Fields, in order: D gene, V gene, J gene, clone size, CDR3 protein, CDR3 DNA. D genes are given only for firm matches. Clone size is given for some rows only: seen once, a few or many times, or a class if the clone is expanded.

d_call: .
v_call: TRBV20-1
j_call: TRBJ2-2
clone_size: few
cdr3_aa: CSARGEGGGQVNTGELFF
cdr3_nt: TGCAGTGCTAGAGGCGAAGGGGGGGGCCAAGTTAACACCGGGGAGCTGTTTTTT

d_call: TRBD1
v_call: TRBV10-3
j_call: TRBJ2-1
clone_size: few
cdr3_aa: CATRGDRGSDEQFF
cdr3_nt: TGTGCCACCAGGGGGGACAGGGGTAGCGATGAGCAGTTCTTC

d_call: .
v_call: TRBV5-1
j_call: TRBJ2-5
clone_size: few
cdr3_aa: CASSLLTGDQETQYF
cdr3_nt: TGCGCCAGCAGCTTGTTAACGGGGGACCAAGAGACCCAGTACTTC

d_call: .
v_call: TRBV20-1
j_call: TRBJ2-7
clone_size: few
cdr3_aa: CSASGGGLNEQYF
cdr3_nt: TGCAGTGCTTCAGGGGGGGGGCTGAACGAGCAGTACTTC

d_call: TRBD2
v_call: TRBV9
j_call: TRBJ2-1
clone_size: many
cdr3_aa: CASSPGGGLYNEQFF
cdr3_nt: TGTGCCAGCAGCCCTGGCGGGGGGCTATACAATGAGCAGTTCTTC

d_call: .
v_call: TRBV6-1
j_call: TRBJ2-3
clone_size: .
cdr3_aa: CASRHGTIDTQYF
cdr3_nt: TGTGCCAGCAGACACGGGACAATCGATACGCAGTATTTT

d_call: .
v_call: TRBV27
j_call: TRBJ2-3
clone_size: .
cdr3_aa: CASSLSGVLTDTQYF
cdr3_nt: TGTGCCAGCAGTCTCTCAGGGGTGTTGACAGATACGCAGTATTTT

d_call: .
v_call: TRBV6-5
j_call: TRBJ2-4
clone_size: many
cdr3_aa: CASKAENIQYF
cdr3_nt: TGTGCCAGCAAGGCGGAAAACATTCAGTACTTC

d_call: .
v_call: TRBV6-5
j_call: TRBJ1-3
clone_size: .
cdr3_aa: CASSYLHAPGNTIYF
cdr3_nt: TGTGCCAGCAGTTACCTCCACGCACCTGGAAACACCATATATTTT

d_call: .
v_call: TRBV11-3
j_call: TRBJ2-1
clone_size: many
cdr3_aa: CASSFRRADEQFF
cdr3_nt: TGTGCCAGCAGCTTTCGGAGGGCTGATGAGCAGTTCTTC

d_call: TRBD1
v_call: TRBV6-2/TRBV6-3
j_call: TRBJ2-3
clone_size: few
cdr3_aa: CASSPPRGLGRTDTQYF
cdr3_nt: TGTGCCAGCAGTCCCCCGAGGGGGCTAGGGCGCACAGATACGCAGTATTTT